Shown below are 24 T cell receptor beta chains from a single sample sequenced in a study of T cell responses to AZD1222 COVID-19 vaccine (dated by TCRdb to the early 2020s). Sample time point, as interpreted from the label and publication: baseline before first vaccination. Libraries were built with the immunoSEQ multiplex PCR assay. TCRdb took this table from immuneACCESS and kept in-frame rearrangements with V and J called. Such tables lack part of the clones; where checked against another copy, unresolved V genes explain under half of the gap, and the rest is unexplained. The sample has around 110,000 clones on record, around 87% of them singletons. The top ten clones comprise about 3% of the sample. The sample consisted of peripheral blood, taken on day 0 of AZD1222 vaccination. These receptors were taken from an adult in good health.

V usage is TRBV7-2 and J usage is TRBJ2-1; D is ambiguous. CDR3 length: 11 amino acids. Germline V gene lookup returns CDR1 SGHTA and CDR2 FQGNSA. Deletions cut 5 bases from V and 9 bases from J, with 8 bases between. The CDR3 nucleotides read TGTGCCAGCAGCCCGTGGGGTGAGCAGTTCTTC. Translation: CASSPWGEQFF.

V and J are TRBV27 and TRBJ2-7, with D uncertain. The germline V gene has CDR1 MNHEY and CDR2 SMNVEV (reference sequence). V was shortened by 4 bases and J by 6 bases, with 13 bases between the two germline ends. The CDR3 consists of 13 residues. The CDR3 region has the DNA TGTGCCAGCAGTTCCCAAGGGTTCGGCGAGCAGTACTTC. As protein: CASSSQGFGEQYF.

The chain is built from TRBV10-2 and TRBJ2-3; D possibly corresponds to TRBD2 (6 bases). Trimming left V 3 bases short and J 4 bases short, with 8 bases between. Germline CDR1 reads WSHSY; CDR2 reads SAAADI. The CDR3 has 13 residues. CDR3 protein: CASSDGSPDTQYF. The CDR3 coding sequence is TGCGCCAGCAGTGACGGGAGCCCAGATACGCAGTATTTT.

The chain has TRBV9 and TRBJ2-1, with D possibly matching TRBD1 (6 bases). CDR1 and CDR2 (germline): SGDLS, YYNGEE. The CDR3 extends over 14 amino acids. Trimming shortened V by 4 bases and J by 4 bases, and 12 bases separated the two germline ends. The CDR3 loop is CASSPGQYYNEQFF. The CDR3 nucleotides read TGTGCCAGCAGCCCCGGACAGTATTACAATGAGCAGTTCTTC.

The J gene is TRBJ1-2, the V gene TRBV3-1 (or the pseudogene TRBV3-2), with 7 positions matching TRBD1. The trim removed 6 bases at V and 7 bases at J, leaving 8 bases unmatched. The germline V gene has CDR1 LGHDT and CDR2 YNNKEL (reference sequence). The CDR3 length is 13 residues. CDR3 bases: TGTGCCAGCAGACAAAGACAGGGCCCTGGCTACACCTTC. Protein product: CASRQRQGPGYTF.

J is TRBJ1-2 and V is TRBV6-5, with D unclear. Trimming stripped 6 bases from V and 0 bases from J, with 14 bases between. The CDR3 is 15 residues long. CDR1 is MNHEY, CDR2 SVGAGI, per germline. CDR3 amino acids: CASRPTEETNYGYTF. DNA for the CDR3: TGTGCCAGCAGGCCTACAGAGGAGACTAACTATGGCTACACCTTC.

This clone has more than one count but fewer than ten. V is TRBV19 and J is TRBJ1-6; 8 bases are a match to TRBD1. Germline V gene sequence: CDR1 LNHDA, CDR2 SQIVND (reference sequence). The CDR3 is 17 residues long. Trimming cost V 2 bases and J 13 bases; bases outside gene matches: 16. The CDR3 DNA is TGTGCCAGTAGTATAAGCGGATTCCTCGGACAGGGTGATCCCCTCCACTTT. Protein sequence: CASSISGFLGQGDPLHF.

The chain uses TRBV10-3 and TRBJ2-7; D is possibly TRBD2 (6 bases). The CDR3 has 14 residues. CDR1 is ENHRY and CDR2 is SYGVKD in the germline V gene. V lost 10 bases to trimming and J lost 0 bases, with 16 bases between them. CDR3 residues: CATYGGMGSYEQYF. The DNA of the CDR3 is TGTGCCACATATGGGGGGATGGGCTCCTACGAGCAGTACTTC.

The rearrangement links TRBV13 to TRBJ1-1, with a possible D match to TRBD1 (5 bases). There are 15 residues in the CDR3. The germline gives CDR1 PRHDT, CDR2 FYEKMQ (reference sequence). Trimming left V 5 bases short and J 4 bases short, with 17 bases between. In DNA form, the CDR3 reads TGTGCCAGCAGCCTACCGACGGGACGGGGCACTGAAGCTTTCTTT. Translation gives CASSLPTGRGTEAFF.

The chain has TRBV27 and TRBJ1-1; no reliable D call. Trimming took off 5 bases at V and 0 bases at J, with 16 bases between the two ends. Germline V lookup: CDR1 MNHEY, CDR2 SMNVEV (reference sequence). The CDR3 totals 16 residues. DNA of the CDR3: TGTGCCAGCAGTCCATCCTTGGGAGACATGAACACTGAAGCTTTCTTT. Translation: CASSPSLGDMNTEAFF.

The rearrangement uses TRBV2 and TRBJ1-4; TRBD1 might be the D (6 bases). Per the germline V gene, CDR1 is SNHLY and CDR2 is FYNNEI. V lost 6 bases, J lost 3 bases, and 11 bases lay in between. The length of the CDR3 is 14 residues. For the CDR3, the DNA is TGTGCCAGCAGGACAGGAGGAGCTAATGAAAAACTGTTTTTT. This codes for CASRTGGANEKLFF.

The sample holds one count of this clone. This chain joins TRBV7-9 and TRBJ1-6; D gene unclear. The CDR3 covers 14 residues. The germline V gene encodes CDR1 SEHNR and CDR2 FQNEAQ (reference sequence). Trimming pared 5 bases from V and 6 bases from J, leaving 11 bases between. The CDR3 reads CASSPGLGNSPLHF. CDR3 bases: TGTGCCAGCAGCCCCGGGCTCGGTAATTCACCCCTCCACTTT.

The CDR3 sequence is CASTRGGGWTDTQYF. In DNA, the CDR3 is TGTGCCAGCACAAGGGGGGGAGGGTGGACAGATACGCAGTATTTT. The chain links TRBV27 to TRBJ2-3; a weak D match, TRBD2 (7 bases). Per the germline V gene, CDR1 is MNHEY and CDR2 is SMNVEV (reference sequence). The CDR3 totals 15 residues. The V and J ends lost 7 bases and 3 bases respectively, with 17 bases between them.

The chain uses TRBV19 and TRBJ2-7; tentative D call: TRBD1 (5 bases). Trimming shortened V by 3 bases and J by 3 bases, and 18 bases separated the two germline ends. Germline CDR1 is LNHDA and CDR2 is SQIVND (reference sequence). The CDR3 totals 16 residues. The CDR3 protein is CASSIGGAGVVYEQYF. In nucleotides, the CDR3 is TGTGCCAGTAGTATCGGTGGGGCAGGCGTCGTCTACGAGCAGTACTTC.

CDR3 sequence reads: CASSSRNSPLHF. CDR3 sequence (DNA): TGTGCCAGCTCCTCAAGAAATTCACCCCTCCACTTT. The V and J genes are TRBV28 and TRBJ1-6; D ambiguous. V was pared by 8 bases and J by 7 bases, with 9 bases between. CDR1 and CDR2 (germline): MDHEN, SYDVKM. CDR3 length: 12 amino acids.

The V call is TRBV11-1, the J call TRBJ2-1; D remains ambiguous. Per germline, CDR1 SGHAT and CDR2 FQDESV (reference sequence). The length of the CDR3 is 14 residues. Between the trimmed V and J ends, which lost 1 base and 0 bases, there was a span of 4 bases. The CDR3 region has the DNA TGTGCCAGCAGCTTAGTGAGCTCCTACAATGAGCAGTTCTTC. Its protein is CASSLVSSYNEQFF. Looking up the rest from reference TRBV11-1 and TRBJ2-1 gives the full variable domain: EAEVAQSPRYKITEKSQAVAFWCDPISGHATLYWYRQILGQGPELLVQFQDESVVDDSQLPKDRFSAERLKGVDSTLKIQPAELGDSAMYLCASSLVSSYNEQFFGPGTRLTVL.

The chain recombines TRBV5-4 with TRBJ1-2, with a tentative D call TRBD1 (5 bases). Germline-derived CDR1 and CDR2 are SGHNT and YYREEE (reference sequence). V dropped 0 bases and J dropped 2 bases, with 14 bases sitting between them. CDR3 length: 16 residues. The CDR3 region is CASSLDPYRQNYGYTF. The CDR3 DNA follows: TGTGCCAGCAGCTTGGACCCCTACAGGCAAAACTATGGCTACACCTTC.

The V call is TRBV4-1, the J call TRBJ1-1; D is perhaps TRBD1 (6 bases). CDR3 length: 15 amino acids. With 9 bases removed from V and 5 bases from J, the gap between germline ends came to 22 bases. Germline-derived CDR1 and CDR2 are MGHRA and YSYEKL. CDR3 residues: CASQLVQGGGTEAFF. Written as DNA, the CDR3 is TGCGCCAGTCAGCTGGTACAGGGAGGGGGAACTGAAGCTTTCTTT.

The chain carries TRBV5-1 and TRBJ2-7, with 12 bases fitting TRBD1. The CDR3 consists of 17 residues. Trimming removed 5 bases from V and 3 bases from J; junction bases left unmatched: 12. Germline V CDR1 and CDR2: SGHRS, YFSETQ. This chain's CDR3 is CASRAGTGGGGGYEQYF. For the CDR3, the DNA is TGCGCCAGCAGAGCCGGGACAGGGGGCGGAGGAGGCTACGAGCAGTACTTC.

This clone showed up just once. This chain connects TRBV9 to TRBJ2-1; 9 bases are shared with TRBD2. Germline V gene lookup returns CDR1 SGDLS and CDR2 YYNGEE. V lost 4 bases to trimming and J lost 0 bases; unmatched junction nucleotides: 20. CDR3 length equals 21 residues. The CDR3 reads CASSSAPVLAGLGRSYNEQFF. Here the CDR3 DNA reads TGTGCCAGCAGCTCAGCCCCGGTTCTAGCGGGACTCGGGCGCTCCTACAATGAGCAGTTCTTC.

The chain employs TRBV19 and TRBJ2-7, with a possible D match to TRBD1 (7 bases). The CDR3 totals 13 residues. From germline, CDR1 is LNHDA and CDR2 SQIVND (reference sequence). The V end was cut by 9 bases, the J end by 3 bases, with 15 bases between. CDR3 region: CASKDRRDYEQYF. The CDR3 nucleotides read TGTGCCAGCAAGGACAGGAGGGACTACGAGCAGTACTTC.

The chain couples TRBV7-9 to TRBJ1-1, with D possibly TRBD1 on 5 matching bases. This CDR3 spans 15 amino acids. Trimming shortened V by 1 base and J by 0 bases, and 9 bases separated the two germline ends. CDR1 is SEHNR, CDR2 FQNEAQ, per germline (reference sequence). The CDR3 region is CASSLEGALNTEAFF. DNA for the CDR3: TGTGCCAGCAGCTTAGAAGGGGCTCTGAACACTGAAGCTTTCTTT.

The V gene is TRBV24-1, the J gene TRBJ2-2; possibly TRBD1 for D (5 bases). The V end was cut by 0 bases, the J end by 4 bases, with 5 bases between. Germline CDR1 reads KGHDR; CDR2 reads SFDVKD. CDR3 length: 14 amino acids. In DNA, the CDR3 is TGTGCCACCAGTGATTTGACAGGCACCGGGGAGCTGTTTTTT. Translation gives CATSDLTGTGELFF.

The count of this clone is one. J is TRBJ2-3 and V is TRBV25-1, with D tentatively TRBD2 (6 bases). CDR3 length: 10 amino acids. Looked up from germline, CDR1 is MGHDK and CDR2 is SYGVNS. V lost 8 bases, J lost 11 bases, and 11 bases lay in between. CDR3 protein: CASWAGRQYF. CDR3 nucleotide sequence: TGTGCCAGCTGGGCGGGGAGGCAGTATTTT.